This T cell receptor (beta chain) was identified in a study of beta chain features in type 1 diabetes. This clone came up a few times. Every isolated RNA sample was fully reverse transcribed, so sequencing captured expressed TCRB transcripts. Some clones are missing from TCRdb's copy, which holds only in-frame ones; the method was immunoSEQ multiplex PCR. The data contain some 400,000 clones, approximately 16% of them singletons. The sequenced sample consisted of naive CD4+ T cells from blood. The TCR sequence derives from a woman aged 18-30 years in good health.

CDR3 DNA: TGTGCCAGCAGCTCTGGAGGGCCTCCAGATACGCAGTATTTT. It yields the protein CASSSGGPPDTQYF. V is TRBV5-4 and J is TRBJ2-3; weak D call: TRBD2 (6 bases). Trimming removed 3 bases from V and 4 bases from J, with 12 bases in between. Germline V gene lookup returns CDR1 SGHNT and CDR2 YYREEE (reference sequence). This CDR3 comprises 14 residues.